This entry lists 2 T cell receptor beta chains sequenced from one sample in a study of cytomegalovirus exposure and HLA in healthy donors. A multiplex PCR was run with 60 Vbeta primers and 13 Jbeta primers. Using immunoSEQ multiplex PCR, the repertoire was profiled, and TCRdb retains in-frame clones only, with some absent. Of some 190,000 clones listed, 82% are singletons. Sequencing used PBMCs. The receptors were sampled from a man aged 35 to 55 in good health and CMV-seronegative.

Only a few counts were recorded for this clone. The V call is TRBV4-2, the J call TRBJ2-3; 8 positions match TRBD2. The ends lost 2 bases at V and 4 bases at J; junction bases unmatched: 2. Germline V CDR1 and CDR2: LGHNA, YNFKEQ. The CDR3 extends over 14 amino acids. CDR3 bases: TGTGCCAGCAGCCAAATGACTAGCGCAGATACGCAGTATTTT. This gives the protein CASSQMTSADTQYF.

The CDR3 DNA reads as TGTGCCAGCAGATGGGCTAGCGGCAACTACGAGCAGTACTTC. Translation gives CASRWASGNYEQYF. The V and J genes are TRBV5-5 and TRBJ2-7; 7 nucleotides match TRBD2. There are 14 residues in the CDR3. Trimming removed 5 bases from V and 3 bases from J; junction bases left unmatched: 8. Germline CDR1 is SGHKS and CDR2 is YYEKEE (reference sequence).